These 26 T cell receptor beta chains share one sample of origin, sequenced in a study of blood T cell repertoires in COVID-19. Sequencing was performed with immunoSEQ multiplex PCR; in TCRdb, only in-frame clones are kept and a portion is missing. The sample contains some 180,000 clones, roughly four fifths of which appear only once. The specimen sequenced was peripheral blood. The source is a man aged 45-60 years who had recovered from COVID-19.

This chain connects TRBV28 to TRBJ1-5; the match to TRBD1 covers 7 bases. Trimming removed 3 bases from V and 6 bases from J; junction bases left unmatched: 8. The CDR3 runs 15 residues. Germline CDR1 MDHEN, CDR2 SYDVKM. The CDR3 spells CASSFWVGGGQPQHF. In DNA, the CDR3 is TGTGCCAGCAGTTTTTGGGTAGGGGGCGGTCAGCCCCAGCATTTT.

The CDR3 here is CASSKRGGSNYGYTF. The DNA for the CDR3 is TGTGCCAGCAGCAAACGAGGGGGTTCTAACTATGGCTACACCTTC. The chain uses TRBV21-1 and TRBJ1-2; the listed D gene, TRBD1, was not tested against the DNA. TRBV21-1 is annotated as a pseudogene. The CDR3 has 15 residues.

The sample holds one count of this clone. The V and J genes are TRBV19 and TRBJ1-5; D remains ambiguous. Germline-derived CDR1 and CDR2 are LNHDA and SQIVND (reference sequence). Trimming left V 5 bases short and J 0 bases short, with 14 bases between. This CDR3 region has 16 residues. The CDR3 is CASSPPGGYSNQPQHF. The DNA for the CDR3 is TGTGCCAGTAGTCCTCCGGGAGGCTATAGCAATCAGCCCCAGCATTTT. Combining the CDR3 with reference TRBV19 and TRBJ1-5 gives the whole variable domain DGGITQSPKYLFRKEGQNVTLSCEQNLNHDAMYWYRQDPGQGLRLIYYSQIVNDFQKGDIAEGYSVSREKKESFPLTVTSAQKNPTAFYLCASSPPGGYSNQPQHFGDGTRLSIL.

This chain links TRBV2 with TRBJ2-5; 10 bases fit TRBD1. The germline V gene encodes CDR1 SNHLY and CDR2 FYNNEI. This CDR3 spans 14 amino acids. After removal of 5 bases from V and 1 base from J, the junction contained 1 base not matched to a gene. The CDR3 protein is CASSRTGGQETQYF. CDR3 DNA sequence: TGTGCCAGCAGTCGGACAGGGGGCCAAGAGACCCAGTACTTC.

The sample holds many counts of this clone. The rearrangement uses TRBV7-9 and TRBJ2-7; 7 bases are a match to TRBD2. CDR1 and CDR2 (germline): SEHNR, FQNEAQ (reference sequence). V lost 1 base, J lost 2 bases, and 2 bases stayed unmatched. The CDR3 has 14 residues. The CDR3 nucleotides are TGTGCCAGCAGCTTAGGAGGACTAGCCTACGAGCAGTACTTC. It translates to CASSLGGLAYEQYF.

Concerning this clone itself: This CDR3 is also generated by other DNA sequences in the sample. The chain has TRBV9 and TRBJ2-7; D might be TRBD1 (6 bases). This CDR3 is 12 amino acids long. Germline values: CDR1 SGDLS, CDR2 YYNGEE. Trimming shortened V by 3 bases and J by 4 bases, and 8 bases separated the two germline ends. The CDR3 loop is CASSATGYEQYF. The DNA of the CDR3 is TGTGCCAGCAGCGCCACAGGGTACGAGCAGTACTTC.

V gene TRBV7-2 combines with J gene TRBJ2-7; 8 nucleotides line up with TRBD2. V lost 2 bases, J lost 5 bases, and 8 bases stayed unmatched. The CDR3 runs to 15 residues. CDR1 SGHTA and CDR2 FQGNSA come from the germline V gene. The CDR3 loop reads CASSLLGTSYHEQYF. Here the CDR3 DNA reads TGTGCCAGCAGCTTATTGGGGACTAGTTACCACGAGCAGTACTTC.

V gene TRBV18 combines with J gene TRBJ2-7; D perhaps matches TRBD1 (6 bases). Germline V gene lookup returns CDR1 KGHSH and CDR2 LQKENI. Trimming left V 3 bases short and J 3 bases short, with 15 bases between. There are 15 residues in the CDR3. CDR3 nucleotide sequence: TGTGCCAGCTCACCCCGGTCCAGGGGATTCTACGAGCAGTACTTC. Its protein product is CASSPRSRGFYEQYF.

This clone was observed once. The chain uses TRBV7-2 and TRBJ1-2; maybe TRBD1 (6 bases). V lost 3 bases, J lost 2 bases, and 13 bases lay in between. The germline V gene encodes CDR1 SGHTA and CDR2 FQGNSA. CDR3 length: 15 amino acids. The chain's CDR3 is CASSFSGQGNYGYTF. Here the CDR3 DNA reads TGTGCCAGCAGCTTTTCTGGGCAGGGGAACTATGGCTACACCTTC.

The chain employs TRBV3-1 (or the pseudogene TRBV3-2) and TRBJ1-1; the D gene is possibly TRBD1 (6 bases). Germline V gives CDR1 LGHDT, CDR2 YNNKEL (reference sequence). The CDR3 is 12 amino acids. V was trimmed by 5 bases and J by 5 bases, leaving 9 bases between them. CDR3 DNA sequence: TGTGCCAGCAGCGAGGACAGTACTGAAGCTTTCTTT. This gives the protein CASSEDSTEAFF.

The genes are TRBV9 and TRBJ2-7; perhaps TRBD2 as D (6 bases). This CDR3 is built from 14 residues. CDR1 and CDR2 from the germline V gene are SGDLS and YYNGEE. Trimming took 3 bases from V and 2 from J, leaving 12 bases between them. CDR3 residues: CASSARDLPYEQYF. CDR3 DNA sequence: TGTGCCAGCAGCGCACGGGACTTGCCCTACGAGCAGTACTTC.

V is TRBV5-1 and J is TRBJ1-4, with 8 positions matching TRBD1. This CDR3 has 17 amino acids. V dropped 3 bases and J dropped 8; count of bases not matched to a gene: 15. Germline V lookup: CDR1 SGHRS, CDR2 YFSETQ. The DNA of the CDR3 is TGCGCCAGCAGCTCAGAAGGCGATCAGGGGGCAGGGGAAAAACTGTTTTTT. Encoded protein: CASSSEGDQGAGEKLFF.

This clone was detected a few times. The V and J genes are TRBV5-1 and TRBJ2-1, with 7 nucleotides matching TRBD1. CDR1 and CDR2 from the germline V gene are SGHRS and YFSETQ. V lost 0 bases, J lost 6 bases, and 6 bases stayed unmatched. CDR3 length equals 15 residues. CDR3 region: CASSLAMGQTNEQFF. CDR3 nucleotides: TGCGCCAGCAGCTTGGCCATGGGACAGACCAATGAGCAGTTCTTC. Looking up the rest from reference TRBV5-1 and TRBJ2-1 gives the full variable domain: KAGVTQTPRYLIKTRGQQVTLSCSPISGHRSVSWYQQTPGQGLQFLFEYFSETQRNKGNFPGRFSGRQFSNSRSEMNVSTLELGDSALYLCASSLAMGQTNEQFFGPGTRLTVL.

This chain uses TRBV18 with TRBJ2-7; D is perhaps TRBD2 (6 bases). CDR1 and CDR2 (germline): KGHSH, LQKENI. V shed 3 bases and J shed 5 bases, with 14 bases lying between them. This CDR3 comprises 14 residues. CDR3 nucleotides: TGTGCCAGCTCACCTCCCAACGGAGGGGACGAGCAGTACTTC. Residues: CASSPPNGGDEQYF.

The genes are TRBV5-1 and TRBJ1-2; 7 bases line up with TRBD1. V lost 8 bases, J lost 1 base, and 5 bases stayed unmatched. The CDR3 is 13 residues long. Germline CDR1 SGHRS, CDR2 YFSETQ. The CDR3 loop is CASNQGGNYGYTF. CDR3 nucleotide sequence: TGCGCCAGTAATCAGGGGGGTAACTATGGCTACACCTTC. Filled out from reference TRBV5-1 and TRBJ1-2, the complete variable domain reads KAGVTQTPRYLIKTRGQQVTLSCSPISGHRSVSWYQQTPGQGLQFLFEYFSETQRNKGNFPGRFSGRQFSNSRSEMNVSTLELGDSALYLCASNQGGNYGYTFGSGTRLTVV.

The V and J genes are TRBV9 and TRBJ2-5; 9 bases are shared with TRBD1. Trimming removed 0 bases from V and 4 bases from J; junction bases left unmatched: 10. The CDR3 contains 17 residues. The germline CDR1 and CDR2 sequences are SGDLS and YYNGEE. CDR3 sequence: CASSVDGSDRGGETQYF. For the CDR3, the DNA is TGTGCCAGCAGCGTAGACGGTTCGGACAGGGGTGGAGAGACCCAGTACTTC.

The rearrangement links TRBV15 to TRBJ1-2, with D possibly being TRBD1 (5 bases). The CDR3 loop spans 15 amino acids. Germline V gene lookup returns CDR1 LNHNV and CDR2 YYDKDF (reference sequence). Between the trimmed V and J ends, which lost 4 bases and 4 bases, there was a span of 16 bases. CDR3 protein: CATSITLGGIYGYTF. The DNA for the CDR3 is TGTGCCACCAGCATAACCCTCGGGGGGATCTATGGCTACACCTTC.

The J gene is TRBJ2-1, the V gene TRBV2; 14 bases fit TRBD2. J gave up 9 bases and V 6 bases, and 4 bases lay outside the gene matches. Per germline, CDR1 SNHLY and CDR2 FYNNEI. The CDR3 is 14 amino acids. CDR3 region: CASSGTSGRIEQFF. CDR3 nucleotides: TGTGCCAGCAGCGGGACTAGCGGGAGAATTGAGCAGTTCTTC.

The rearrangement links TRBV5-4 to TRBJ2-3; no definite D call. CDR1 is SGHNT, CDR2 YYREEE, per germline (reference sequence). There are 16 residues in the CDR3. V was cut by 0 bases and J by 1 base, with 12 bases left in between. The CDR3 spells CASSLGLVGGTDTQYF. CDR3 in DNA: TGTGCCAGCAGCTTGGGGCTAGTAGGCGGCACAGATACGCAGTATTTT.

This clone was seen more than once but under ten times. V gene TRBV4-2 combines with J gene TRBJ2-7; 11 bases are shared with TRBD1. There are 15 residues in the CDR3. Germline values: CDR1 LGHNA, CDR2 YNFKEQ. The V segment lost 5 bases and the J segment 4 bases; nucleotides outside the gene matches: 7. Written as DNA, the CDR3 is TGTGCCAGCAGCGGTTCCGGGACAGGGGGTTACGAGCAGTACTTC. Translating gives CASSGSGTGGYEQYF.

This clone was found a few times. This sequence joins TRBV6-1 and TRBJ2-5; 10 positions agree with TRBD1. The CDR3 is 15 residues long. V lost 3 bases and J lost 5; bases outside the gene matches: 6. CDR1 MNHNS and CDR2 SASEGT come from the germline V gene. CDR3 bases: TGTGCCAGCAGTGATAGGACAGGGGGTCGGGAGACCCAGTACTTC. This encodes CASSDRTGGRETQYF.

V usage is TRBV11-1 and J usage is TRBJ2-7; perhaps TRBD1 as D (5 bases). Germline CDR1 is SGHAT and CDR2 is FQDESV (reference sequence). The CDR3 loop spans 12 amino acids. V lost 4 bases and J lost 7, with 11 bases in between. Written as DNA, the CDR3 is TGTGCCAGCAGCTCACAGGTCCAAGAGCAGTACTTC. Its translation: CASSSQVQEQYF.

CDR3 sequence reads: CSVNRDRGQETQYF. In DNA form, the CDR3 reads TGCAGCGTGAACCGCGACAGGGGGCAAGAGACCCAGTACTTC. This chain connects TRBV29-1 to TRBJ2-5, with TRBD1 identical over 9 bases. CDR3 length: 14 amino acids. The V gene's germline CDR1 is SQVTM and CDR2 ANQGSEA. V dropped 6 bases and J dropped 2; count of bases not matched to a gene: 7.

This clone has ten or more counts. The V call is TRBV7-9, the J call TRBJ2-7; 7 nucleotides line up with TRBD2. Germline CDR1 is SEHNR and CDR2 is FQNEAQ (reference sequence). V shed 4 bases, J shed 2 bases, and the junction held 2 bases outside the gene matches. The CDR3 contains 13 residues. CDR3 sequence (DNA): TGTGCCAGCAGCTCGGGACTAACCTACGAGCAGTACTTC. Protein sequence: CASSSGLTYEQYF.

The chain is built from TRBV24-1 and TRBJ1-5; D perhaps matches TRBD1 (6 bases). Trimming removed 3 bases from V and 1 base from J, with 18 bases in between. CDR1 is KGHDR, CDR2 SFDVKD, per germline. This CDR3 region has 18 residues. The CDR3 loop reads CATSDLAWDTGSNQPQHF. The DNA of the CDR3 is TGTGCCACCAGTGATCTTGCATGGGACACAGGCAGCAATCAGCCCCAGCATTTT.

The chain has TRBV15 and TRBJ1-6; D might be TRBD1 (6 bases). The germline V gene has CDR1 LNHNV and CDR2 YYDKDF (reference sequence). Trimming took 1 base from V and 13 from J, leaving 29 bases between them. The CDR3 contains 19 residues. CDR3 in amino acids: CATSRGAYRTDYPGDPLHF. CDR3 coding DNA: TGTGCCACCAGCAGAGGAGCTTATAGGACAGATTACCCGGGTGATCCCCTCCACTTT.